A single sample gave rise to the 19 T cell receptor beta chains below, sequenced in a study of T cells after yellow fever vaccination. TCRdb re-called the 5' RACE reads through MiXCR, storing one row per CDR3 protein. The sample yields some 110,000 distinct CDR3 sequences, 8.4% seen once. This specimen was CD8+ T cells sorted from PBMCs, taken 45 days after the yellow fever booster vaccination. The receptors originated from a man younger than 45 who received the YFV17D yellow fever vaccine.

The chain uses TRBV27 and TRBJ2-4; no clear D. The V and J ends lost 4 bases and 3 bases respectively, with 10 bases between them. Germline V lookup: CDR1 MNHEY, CDR2 SMNVEV (reference sequence). The CDR3 loop spans 14 amino acids. The CDR3 protein is CASSSQDGKNIQYF. The CDR3 region has the DNA TGTGCCAGCAGTTCTCAGGACGGCAAAAACATTCAGTACTTC.

At least ten counts were recorded for this clonotype. The chain employs TRBV9 and TRBJ2-5; 7 positions match TRBD2. Germline-derived CDR1 and CDR2 are SGDLS and YYNGEE. The length of the CDR3 is 15 residues. Losses at the gene ends were 2 bases for V and 1 base for J; bases not matched to a gene: 5. The CDR3: CASSVGLAVQETQYF. In nucleotides, the CDR3 is TGTGCCAGCAGCGTCGGGCTAGCGGTCCAAGAGACCCAGTACTTC.

This clonotype was seen a handful of times. This chain connects TRBV6-2 or TRBV6-3 to TRBJ2-5; unclear D gene. The ends were cut back, 6 bases at V and 3 bases at J, with 8 bases in the middle. The germline CDR1 and CDR2 sequences are MNHEY and SVGEGT. CDR3 length equals 12 residues. The CDR3 sequence is CASREHEETQYF. The CDR3 DNA reads as TGTGCCAGCAGAGAGCACGAAGAGACCCAGTACTTC.

This clonotype was counted a few times. Mismatch with germline at one junction end may stem from a read error. This sequence joins TRBV7-8 and TRBJ2-7, with D uncertain. Germline CDR1 and CDR2: SGHVS and FQNEAQ. The CDR3 is 14 amino acids. In nucleotides, the CDR3 is TGTGCCAGCTTGTCGCCGGGCCCCTCCGACGAGCAGTACTTC. This translates into CASLSPGPSDEQYF.

The V gene is TRBV12-3 or TRBV12-4, the J gene TRBJ2-2; D is possibly TRBD1 or TRBD2 (6 bases each). Trimming removed 11 bases from V and 5 bases from J, with 33 bases in between. The CDR3 contains 19 residues. The CDR3 nucleotides are TGTGCCCTCAGTTTAGAAGAGCTTATGGGGGGCGCGTGGACCGGGGAGCTGTTTTTT. Amino acids: CALSLEELMGGAWTGELFF.

This clonotype showed up many times. This chain uses TRBV6-2 or TRBV6-3 with TRBJ2-6; 12 positions agree with TRBD2. The J segment lost 0 bases and the V segment lost 7 bases, leaving 7 bases of the junction unmatched. The CDR3 is made up of 18 amino acids. The germline V gene has CDR1 MNHEY and CDR2 SVGEGT. CDR3 amino acids: CASIRGLAGLSGANVLTF. CDR3 sequence (DNA): TGTGCCAGCATACGAGGACTAGCGGGACTCTCTGGGGCCAACGTCCTGACTTTC.

This clonotype was picked up many times. In DNA, the CDR3 is TGCGCCAGCAGCCAAGAGGCGGGAGGCGCCTCAGATACGCAGTATTTT. It is translated as CASSQEAGGASDTQYF. The chain uses TRBV4-3 and TRBJ2-3, with 8 bases identical to TRBD2. This CDR3 has 16 residues. J gave up 4 bases and V 0 bases, and 6 bases lay outside the gene matches. The germline V gene encodes CDR1 LGHNA and CDR2 YSLEER.

This clonotype was detected many times. V usage is TRBV7-2 and J usage is TRBJ2-1, with 7 nucleotides matching TRBD2. The J segment lost 1 base and the V segment lost 4 bases, leaving 10 bases of the junction unmatched. Germline CDR1 reads SGHTA; CDR2 reads FQGNSA. This CDR3 is 17 amino acids long. This chain's CDR3 is CASSSFDRGGSYNEQFF. CDR3 bases: TGTGCCAGCAGCTCTTTTGATCGCGGGGGTTCCTACAATGAGCAGTTCTTC.

This clonotype was seen at least ten times. CDR3 region: CATLGGTGELFF. In DNA form, the CDR3 reads TGTGCCACTTTGGGGGGGACCGGGGAGCTGTTTTTT. The V call is TRBV6-5, the J call TRBJ2-2; 7 bases agree with TRBD2. The CDR3 loop spans 12 amino acids. With V trimmed by 10 bases and J by 5 bases, 4 bases remained unmatched. Germline values: CDR1 MNHEY, CDR2 SVGAGI.

This clonotype was recorded at least ten times. The rearrangement links TRBV29-1 to TRBJ1-2; TRBD1 might be the D (5 bases). CDR1 and CDR2 from the germline V gene are SQVTM and ANQGSEA. The CDR3 is made up of 13 amino acids. Trimming pared 4 bases from V and 7 bases from J, leaving 16 bases between. Here the CDR3 DNA reads TGCAGCGTTGGGGGTACAGGTGGGGCTGGCTACACCTTC. Translated: CSVGGTGGAGYTF.

CDR3: CASGSGSPSFYEQYF. The CDR3 bases are TGTGCCAGCGGGTCCGGGAGCCCGAGTTTCTACGAGCAGTACTTC. The rearrangement joins TRBV27 to TRBJ2-7, with D perhaps TRBD2 (6 bases). CDR1 is MNHEY, CDR2 SMNVEV, per germline (reference sequence). The CDR3 spans 15 residues. V was clipped by 8 bases and J by 3 bases, with 20 bases between them.

Many counts were recorded for this clonotype. J is TRBJ2-3 and V is TRBV29-1, with D perhaps TRBD2 (6 bases). The germline V and J ends were trimmed by 3 bases and 1 base, with 11 bases remaining between them. This CDR3 spans 14 amino acids. The V gene's germline CDR1 is SQVTM and CDR2 ANQGSEA. In DNA form, the CDR3 reads TGCAGCGTTGAGATCGGGGGTGGCACAGATACGCAGTATTTT. It specifies CSVEIGGGTDTQYF.

V is TRBV7-9 and J is TRBJ1-6; 7 bases fit TRBD1. V shed 11 bases, J shed 7 bases, and the junction held 17 bases outside the gene matches. This CDR3 is built from 16 residues. In germline, CDR1 is SEHNR, CDR2 FQNEAQ (reference sequence). CDR3 sequence reads: CASSSNPGQTNSPLHF. The CDR3 coding sequence is TGTGCCTCCAGCTCTAACCCGGGACAGACAAATTCACCCCTCCACTTT.

The chain recombines TRBV19 with TRBJ1-5, with a tentative D call TRBD1 (5 bases). The CDR3 covers 13 residues. Germline assignment: CDR1 LNHDA and CDR2 SQIVND (reference sequence). With 3 bases removed from V and 4 bases from J, the gap between germline ends came to 7 bases. The CDR3 nucleotides are TGTGCCAGTAGTATGGAGGGGAATCAGCCCCAGCATTTT. Its translation: CASSMEGNQPQHF. Together with reference TRBV19 and TRBJ1-5, the CDR3 gives the full variable domain: DGGITQSPKYLFRKEGQNVTLSCEQNLNHDAMYWYRQDPGQGLRLIYYSQIVNDFQKGDIAEGYSVSREKKESFPLTVTSAQKNPTAFYLCASSMEGNQPQHFGDGTRLSIL.

Regarding this clonotype: This may come from a read error, since a much larger clone is one base off. The V gene is TRBV12-3 or TRBV12-4, the J gene TRBJ2-5; 12 bases agree with TRBD2. The CDR3 runs 16 residues. Here the CDR3 reads CACSPGLAGAQGTQYF. Written as DNA, the CDR3 is TGTGCCTGCAGTCCGGGACTAGCGGGCGCTCAAGGGACCCAGTACTTC.

There are many counts of this clonotype. The gene calls are TRBV6-2 or TRBV6-3 and TRBJ1-5; D unresolved. The CDR3 runs 13 residues. CDR1 MNHEY and CDR2 SVGEGT come from the germline V gene. Deletions cut 4 bases from V and 3 bases from J, with 7 bases between. The DNA of the CDR3 is TGTGCCAGCAGTTTAGGGATCAATCAGCCCCAGCATTTT. This gives the protein CASSLGINQPQHF.

This clonotype appeared many times. The chain couples TRBV7-9 to TRBJ2-7; 9 positions agree with TRBD2. Per the germline V gene, CDR1 is SEHNR and CDR2 is FQNEAQ (reference sequence). The CDR3 runs to 15 residues. Germline trimming cut 3 bases from V and 3 bases from J; bases unmatched to any gene: 6. Written as DNA, the CDR3 is TGTGCCAGCAGCTTTGATAGCGGGAGTGGCTACGAGCAGTACTTC. It specifies CASSFDSGSGYEQYF.

This clonotype was counted at least ten times. The V and J genes are TRBV9 and TRBJ2-7; possible D gene TRBD1, 6 bases. V was pared by 3 bases and J by 2 bases, with 12 bases between. The CDR3 totals 14 residues. The V gene's germline CDR1 is SGDLS and CDR2 YYNGEE. The CDR3, as DNA: TGTGCCAGCAGCGGGGCGGACAGCCCCTACGAGCAGTACTTC. Amino acids: CASSGADSPYEQYF. The full variable domain, with the rest looked up from reference TRBV9 and TRBJ2-7, is DSGVTQTPKHLITATGQRVTLRCSPRSGDLSVYWYQQSLDQGLQFLIQYYNGEERAKGNILERFSAQQFPDLHSELNLSSLELGDSALYFCASSGADSPYEQYFGPGTRLTVT.

The rearrangement links TRBV12-3 or TRBV12-4 to TRBJ2-5; D is possibly TRBD2 (6 bases). V was cut by 3 bases and J by 4 bases, with 12 bases left in between. The CDR3 is 14 amino acids. The CDR3 loop reads CASSFGTSTETQYF. The CDR3 DNA sequence: TGTGCCAGCAGTTTTGGGACTTCGACAGAGACCCAGTACTTC.